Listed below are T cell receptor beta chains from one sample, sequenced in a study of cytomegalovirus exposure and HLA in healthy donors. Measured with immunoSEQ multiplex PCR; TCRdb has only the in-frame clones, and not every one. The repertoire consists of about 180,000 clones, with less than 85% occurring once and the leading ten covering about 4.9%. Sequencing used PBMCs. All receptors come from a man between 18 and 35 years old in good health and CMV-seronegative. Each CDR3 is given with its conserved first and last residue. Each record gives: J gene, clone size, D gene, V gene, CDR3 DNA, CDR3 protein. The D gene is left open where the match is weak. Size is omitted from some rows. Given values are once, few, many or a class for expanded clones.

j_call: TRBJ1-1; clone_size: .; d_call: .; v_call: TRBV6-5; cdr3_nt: TGTGCCAGCAGCGGACAAACGAACACTGAAGCTTTCTTT; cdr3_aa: CASSGQTNTEAFF
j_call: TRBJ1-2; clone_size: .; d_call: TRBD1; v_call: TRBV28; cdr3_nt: TGTGCCAGCAGTTCGATTGAGGGGGCCAGCTCCTTC; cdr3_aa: CASSSIEGASSF
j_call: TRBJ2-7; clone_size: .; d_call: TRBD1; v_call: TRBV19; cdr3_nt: TGTGCCAGTCATCTCGGGACAGGTTCTGGTGAGCAGTACTTC; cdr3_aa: CASHLGTGSGEQYF
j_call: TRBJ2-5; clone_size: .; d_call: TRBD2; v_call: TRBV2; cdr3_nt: TGTGCCAGCAGTTTCCTAGCGGGGGGTCAAGAGACCCAGTACTTC; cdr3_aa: CASSFLAGGQETQYF
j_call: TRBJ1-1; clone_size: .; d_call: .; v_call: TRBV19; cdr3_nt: TGTGCCAGTAGCCCGCAGGTAAGGGGCAGCACTGAAGCTTTCTTT; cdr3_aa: CASSPQVRGSTEAFF
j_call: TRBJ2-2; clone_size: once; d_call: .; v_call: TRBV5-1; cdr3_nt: TGCGCCAGCAGCTTAGGACAAACGAACACCGGGGAGCTGTTTTTT; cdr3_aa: CASSLGQTNTGELFF
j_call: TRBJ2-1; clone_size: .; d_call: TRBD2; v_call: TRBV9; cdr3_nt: TGTGCCAGCAGCCCCGCGGCCCTTAGCGGGAGGAGTAATGAGCAGTTCTTC; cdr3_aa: CASSPAALSGRSNEQFF
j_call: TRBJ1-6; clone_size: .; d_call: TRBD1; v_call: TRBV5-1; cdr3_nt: TGCGCCAGCAGCCAAACAGGGGGGGCCCAGAATTCACCCCTCCACTTT; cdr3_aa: CASSQTGGAQNSPLHF
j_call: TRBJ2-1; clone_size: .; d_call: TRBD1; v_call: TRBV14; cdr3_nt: TGTGCCAGCAGGAAAGGGGACAGCTCCTACAATGAGCAGTTCTTC; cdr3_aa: CASRKGDSSYNEQFF
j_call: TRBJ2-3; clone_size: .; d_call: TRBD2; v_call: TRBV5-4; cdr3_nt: TGTGCCAGCAGCTTAGCGGGGGTTAGCACAGATACGCAGTATTTT; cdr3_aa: CASSLAGVSTDTQYF
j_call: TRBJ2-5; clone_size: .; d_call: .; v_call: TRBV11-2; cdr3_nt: TGTGCCAGCAGCCCGGGACTTGTGGGGACCCAGTACTTC; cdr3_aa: CASSPGLVGTQYF
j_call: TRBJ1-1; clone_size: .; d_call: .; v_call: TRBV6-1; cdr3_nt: TGTGCCAGCAGTGAGGAGGGGTCTTTCTTT; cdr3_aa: CASSEEGSFF
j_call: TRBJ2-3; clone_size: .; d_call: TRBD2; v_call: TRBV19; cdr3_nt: TGTGCCAGTAGTATGAGTAGCGGGGGGGCCAGTACAGATACGCAGTATTTT; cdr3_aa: CASSMSSGGASTDTQYF
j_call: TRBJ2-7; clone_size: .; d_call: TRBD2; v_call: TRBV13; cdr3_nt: TGTGCCAGCAGCCGTCAGACTAGCGGGGGGGTCGAGCAGTACTTC; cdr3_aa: CASSRQTSGGVEQYF
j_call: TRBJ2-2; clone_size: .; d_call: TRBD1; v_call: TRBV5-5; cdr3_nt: TGTGCCAGCAGCGCCCGGTGGGACAGACTCACCGGGGAGCTGTTTTTT; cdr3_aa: CASSARWDRLTGELFF
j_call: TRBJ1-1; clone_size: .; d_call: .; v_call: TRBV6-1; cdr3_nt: TGTGCCAGCAGACAGGGAAGCACTGAAGCTTTCTTT; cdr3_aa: CASRQGSTEAFF
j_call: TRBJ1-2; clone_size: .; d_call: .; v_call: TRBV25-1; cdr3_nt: TGTGCCAGCAGTGAATCAAATGGCTACACCTTC; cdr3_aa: CASSESNGYTF
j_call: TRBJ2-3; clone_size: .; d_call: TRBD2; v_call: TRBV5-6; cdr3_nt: TGTGCCAGTCGGGGAGCTAGCGGGTCCCCAGATACGCAGTATTTT; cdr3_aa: CASRGASGSPDTQYF
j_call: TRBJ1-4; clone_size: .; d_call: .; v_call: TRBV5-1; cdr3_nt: TGCGCCAGCAGCTTGACGCCGGGAGCAACTAATGAAAAACTGTTTTTT; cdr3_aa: CASSLTPGATNEKLFF
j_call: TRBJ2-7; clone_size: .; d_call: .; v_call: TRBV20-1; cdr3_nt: TGCAGTGCGACGGGGTCGGGGGAGCAGTACTTC; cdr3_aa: CSATGSGEQYF
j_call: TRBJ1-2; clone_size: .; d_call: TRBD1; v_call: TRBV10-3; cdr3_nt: TGTGCCATCAGTGAGGCAGGGGCGATAACCGGGACAGGTCTTGGCTACACCTTC; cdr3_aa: CAISEAGAITGTGLGYTF
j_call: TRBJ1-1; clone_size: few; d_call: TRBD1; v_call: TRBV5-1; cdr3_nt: TGCGCCAGCAGCACGGGACAGGGGTGGGGTGAAGCTTTCTTT; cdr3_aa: CASSTGQGWGEAFF
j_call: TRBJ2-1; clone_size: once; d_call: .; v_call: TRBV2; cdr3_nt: TGTGCCAGCACCAAGGCGGATCCAGCCAATGAGCAGTTCTTC; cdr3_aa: CASTKADPANEQFF
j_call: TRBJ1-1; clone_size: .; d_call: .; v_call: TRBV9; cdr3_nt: TGTGCCAGCAGCGGTAGTGGGAGCGTCTCCACTGAAGCTTTCTTT; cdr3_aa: CASSGSGSVSTEAFF
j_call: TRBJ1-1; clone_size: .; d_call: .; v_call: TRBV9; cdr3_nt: TGTGCCAGCAGCGTAGCAGGGGCGGACACTGAAGCTTTCTTT; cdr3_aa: CASSVAGADTEAFF
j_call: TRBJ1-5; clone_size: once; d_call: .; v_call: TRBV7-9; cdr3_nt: TGTTCCAGCAGCCTAAGCAATCAGCCCCAGCATTTT; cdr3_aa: CSSSLSNQPQHF
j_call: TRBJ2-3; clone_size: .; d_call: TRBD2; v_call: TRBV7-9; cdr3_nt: TGTGCCAGCAGCATTAGCGGGGGACTACCCACAGATACGCAGTATTTT; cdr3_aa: CASSISGGLPTDTQYF
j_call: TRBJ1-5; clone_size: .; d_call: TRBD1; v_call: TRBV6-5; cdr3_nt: TGTGCCAGCAGTGATGGACAGGAGAATCAGCCCCAGCATTTT; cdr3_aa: CASSDGQENQPQHF
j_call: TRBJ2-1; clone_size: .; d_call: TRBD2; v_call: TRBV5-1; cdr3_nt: TGCGCCAGCAGTCCAAGGAGGACTAGCGGGGTAGGTGAGCAGTTCTTC; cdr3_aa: CASSPRRTSGVGEQFF
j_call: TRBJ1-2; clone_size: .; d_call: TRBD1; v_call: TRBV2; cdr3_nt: TGTGCCAGCAGTGGGGGACAGGCTCGGGGCTACACCTTC; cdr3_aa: CASSGGQARGYTF
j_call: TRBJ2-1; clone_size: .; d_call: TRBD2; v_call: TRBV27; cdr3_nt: TGTGCCAGCAGCCGGGAGGGGGGTTACAATGAGCAGTTCTTC; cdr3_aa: CASSREGGYNEQFF
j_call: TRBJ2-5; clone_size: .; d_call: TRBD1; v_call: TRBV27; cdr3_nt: TGTGCCAGCAGTTCACAGGGGGCCCAAGAGACCCAGTACTTC; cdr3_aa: CASSSQGAQETQYF
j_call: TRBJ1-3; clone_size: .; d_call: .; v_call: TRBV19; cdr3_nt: TGTGCCAGTAAGAATATCGAGGCATCGGGAAACACCATATATTTT; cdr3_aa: CASKNIEASGNTIYF
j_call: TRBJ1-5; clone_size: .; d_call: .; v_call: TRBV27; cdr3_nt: TGTGCCAGCAGTTTATCTTCAGGTAGCAATCAGCCCCAGCATTTT; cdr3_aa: CASSLSSGSNQPQHF
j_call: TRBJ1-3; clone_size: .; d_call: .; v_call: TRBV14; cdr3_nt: TGTGCCAGCAGCCAAGACTTTCTGAACACCATATATTTT; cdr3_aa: CASSQDFLNTIYF
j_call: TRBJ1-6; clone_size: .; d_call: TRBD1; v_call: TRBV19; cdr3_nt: TGTGCCAGTAGTCCGCACAGGGGTTCACCCCTCCACTTT; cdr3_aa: CASSPHRGSPLHF
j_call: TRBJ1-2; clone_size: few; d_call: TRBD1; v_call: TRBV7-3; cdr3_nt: TGTGCCAGCAGCTCCTCCCCCGGGACAGGGCTGGCCGGGGGTAACACCTTC; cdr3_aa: CASSSSPGTGLAGGNTF
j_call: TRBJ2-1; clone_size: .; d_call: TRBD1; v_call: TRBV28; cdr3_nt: TGTGCCAGCCGTCCATGGACAGGGGTAAATGAGCAGTTCTTC; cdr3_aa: CASRPWTGVNEQFF
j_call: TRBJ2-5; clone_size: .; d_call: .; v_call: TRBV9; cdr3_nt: TGTGCCAGCAGCGTCCACGGCAGCCCGGGGGAGACCCAGTACTTC; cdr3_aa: CASSVHGSPGETQYF
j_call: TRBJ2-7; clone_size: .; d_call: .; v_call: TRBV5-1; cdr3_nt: TGCGCCAGCAGCTTATATTTTTCTGGTGTGAGCTCCTACGAGCAGTACTTC; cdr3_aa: CASSLYFSGVSSYEQYF
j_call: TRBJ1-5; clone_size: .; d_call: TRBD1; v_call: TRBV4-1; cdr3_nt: TGCGCCAGCAGCCAACCACGGGACAGCCATCAGCCCCAGCATTTT; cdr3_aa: CASSQPRDSHQPQHF
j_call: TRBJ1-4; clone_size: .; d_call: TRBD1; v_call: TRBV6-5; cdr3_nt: TGTGCCAGCAGTTACGACAGGGACGGGGAAAAACTGTTTTTT; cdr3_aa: CASSYDRDGEKLFF